What follows describes a single TCR beta chain. The CDR3 is cut off 3 residues early in the read; its end comes from the germline J gene. This sample was included in a study of T cells in women clearing cervical HPV infection. Data came from immunoSEQ multiplex PCR; TCRdb stores just in-frame clones and leaves some out. Here the sample table reports 42,000 or so clones. Trimming stripped 4 bases from V and 2 bases from J, with 13 bases between. The CDR3 covers 14 residues. Germline values: CDR1 SGHRS, CDR2 YFSETQ. This TCR was sampled from a woman aged 18 to 75 with a cervical HPV16 infection that either progressed to CIN3+ or cleared (not recorded which). The source material was blood buffy coat. The chain employs TRBV5-1 and TRBJ2-7; D perhaps matches TRBD1 (6 bases). CDR3 sequence: CASSPGTTAYEQYF. The covered CDR3 bases are TGCGCCAGCAGCCCCGGGACAACCGCCTACGAG. The whole variable domain, remainder taken from reference TRBV5-1 and TRBJ2-7, is KAGVTQTPRYLIKTRGQQVTLSCSPISGHRSVSWYQQTPGQGLQFLFEYFSETQRNKGNFPGRFSGRQFSNSRSEMNVSTLELGDSALYLCASSPGTTAYEQYFGPGTRLTVT.